This T cell receptor (beta chain) was captured by sequencing in a study of T cells in Graves' hyperthyroidism and ophthalmopathy. Findings and limits, study-wide: In the blood, most expanded thyroid clonotypes above 0.001 appeared as well.

This clonotype came up a few times. Its antigen is as yet unknown. V was clipped by 4 bases and J by 4 bases, with 11 bases between them. Germline V lookup: CDR1 SGHNT, CDR2 YYREEE (reference sequence). The CDR3 loop spans 13 amino acids. It was RNA transcripts that yielded the amplified TCR beta CDR3 regions. The HTBI set primed first-round TCR CDR3 RT-PCR. TCRdb used MiXCR to reprocess the multiplex PCR reads, holding one entry per CDR3 protein. The sample comprises some 340,000 distinct CDR3 sequences, approximately 13% of which are singletons, and 30% to 35% rests with the top ten. Diagnoses were established using clinical symptoms, serum thyroxine and TRAb, thyroid ultrasound and orbital computed tomography. The PBMCs were taken from roughly 10 ml of fresh peripheral blood.

Material for sequencing was blood. The rearrangement links TRBV5-4 to TRBJ2-5; perhaps TRBD1 as D (6 bases). The sequence derives from a woman in her thirties or forties with Graves' ophthalmopathy. The DNA of the CDR3 is TGTGCCAGCAGCGCTTGGGGGCCAGAGACCCAGTACTTC. This sequence encodes CASSAWGPETQYF.